These 9 T cell receptor beta chains share one sample of origin, sequenced in a study of patients and donors after allogeneic stem cell transplantation. A single record per CDR3 protein comes from TCRdb applying MiXCR to the RT-PCR reads. This table has about 960,000 distinct CDR3 sequences, approximately 18% appearing once. The specimen was blood, either unsorted or a sorted T cell fraction (not recorded which). The receptor source for this set is a human donor who was either an allogeneic HSCT recipient or a stem cell or donor lymphocyte infusion donor (not recorded which). It is not recorded whose cells these are; they may come from a transplant donor.

This clonotype has just a few counts. The V call is TRBV6-1, the J call TRBJ2-3; TRBD2 might be the D (6 bases). There are 13 residues in the CDR3. Trimming cost V 6 bases and J 0 bases, with 7 bases left between them. Per the germline V gene, CDR1 is MNHNS and CDR2 is SASEGT. The CDR3 DNA sequence: TGTGCCAGCAGGGACTACAGCACAGATACGCAGTATTTT. Translating gives CASRDYSTDTQYF.

This clonotype showed up many times. One end of the junction does not line up with germline, which may come from a read error. V and J are TRBV5-1 and TRBJ2-2, with D maybe TRBD2 (6 bases). Germline assignment: CDR1 SGHRS and CDR2 YFSETQ. The CDR3 loop spans 15 amino acids. In DNA, the CDR3 is TGTGCCAGCAGCTTAGGAGCGGGCAACACCGGGGAGCTGTTTTTT. This translates into CASSLGAGNTGELFF.

This sequence joins TRBV15 and TRBJ1-2; a possible D gene is TRBD1 (5 bases). The CDR3 sequence is 14 residues long. V was trimmed by 0 bases and J by 3 bases, leaving 8 bases between them. Germline CDR1 reads LNHNV; CDR2 reads YYDKDF (reference sequence). The CDR3 DNA follows: TGTGCCACCAGCAGAGATTTACAGGACTATGGCTACACCTTC. Translation gives CATSRDLQDYGYTF.

With respect to this clonotype: At one end, the junction sequence differs from germline, possibly due to a read error. CDR3 sequence: CAGSQAGASSYNEQFF. The CDR3 DNA reads as TGTGCCGGCAGCCAGGCGGGGGCCAGCTCCTACAATGAGCAGTTCTTC. The chain is built from TRBV4-2 and TRBJ2-1, with D tentatively TRBD2 (7 bases). Germline V gene sequence: CDR1 LGHNA, CDR2 YNFKEQ. This CDR3 has 16 residues.

This clonotype was observed a few times. V and J are TRBV4-3 and TRBJ2-6; 7 bases map to TRBD1. Looked up from germline, CDR1 is LGHNA and CDR2 is YSLEER. The CDR3 is 19 residues long. V lost 0 bases, J lost 0 bases, and 8 bases stayed unmatched. CDR3 in DNA: TGCGCCAGCAGCCAAGATTGGGACAGCCCTTCCTCTGGGGCCAACGTCCTGACTTTC. Protein product: CASSQDWDSPSSGANVLTF.

The rearrangement links TRBV12-3 or TRBV12-4 to TRBJ2-1, with D possibly matching TRBD1 (6 bases). Trimming cost V 1 base and J 4 bases, with 14 bases left between them. This CDR3 is built from 16 residues. The CDR3 region has the DNA TGTGCCAGCAGTTTAGTTCGGGGCAGGGGATACAATGAGCAGTTCTTC. Encoded protein: CASSLVRGRGYNEQFF.

A few counts support this clonotype. J is TRBJ2-7 and V is TRBV4-3; D remains unclear. The V end was cut by 6 bases, the J end by 3 bases, with 6 bases between. Germline CDR1 LGHNA, CDR2 YSLEER. The CDR3 runs to 11 residues. The CDR3 spells CASSHVYEQYF. For the CDR3, the DNA is TGCGCCAGCAGTCACGTCTACGAGCAGTACTTC.

The CDR3 is CASSPGSSPQAFF. In DNA, the CDR3 is TGCGCCAGCAGCCCAGGATCTTCTCCTCAGGCTTTCTTT. The V and J genes are TRBV5-1 and TRBJ1-1, with D hard to call. Trimming shortened V by 4 bases and J by 11 bases, and 18 bases separated the two germline ends. CDR3 length: 13 residues. The germline V gene has CDR1 SGHRS and CDR2 YFSETQ.

V gene TRBV15 combines with J gene TRBJ2-7; the D gene is possibly TRBD2 (6 bases). V was trimmed by 3 bases and J by 9 bases, leaving 18 bases between them. CDR3 size: 14 residues. CDR1 is LNHNV, CDR2 YYDKDF, per germline (reference sequence). The DNA for the CDR3 is TGTGCCACCAGCAGGGAGGGACCCCCGAAGGTGCAGTACTTC. Its translation is CATSREGPPKVQYF.